The rows below give T cell receptor beta chains drawn from one sample of a study of cytomegalovirus exposure and HLA in healthy donors. Sequencing used immunoSEQ multiplex PCR; TCRdb keeps in-frame clones, though not all of them. The sample includes about 63,000 clones, under 85% of them seen just once. Sequencing used PBMCs. Source of these receptors: a man aged 50 to 60 in good health and CMV-seronegative. The CDR3 runs from the conserved cysteine through the conserved F or W.

CASMVTANTGELFF,TRBV19,TRBJ2-2
CASSRDFNTEAFF,TRBV2,TRBJ1-1
CASSPTGGETQYF,TRBV18,TRBJ2-5
CASSTGIRTGELFF,TRBV6-4,TRBJ2-2
CASSPGQFTDTQYF,TRBV7-9,TRBJ2-3
CASSVAASGLAGFEQFF,TRBV9,TRBJ2-1
CSVEDRGQSYEQYF,TRBV29-1,TRBJ2-7
CASRNRGLSEKLFF,TRBV6-1,TRBJ1-4
CASSLGQLSYEQYF,TRBV4-1,TRBJ2-7
CASSVRTGPEAFF,TRBV9,TRBJ1-1
CASTITGGRNTIYF,TRBV6-6,TRBJ1-3
CAWRRQGTKGETQYF,TRBV30,TRBJ2-5
CASGSNYGYTF,TRBV30,TRBJ1-2
CASSFGLAGGQFF,TRBV6-6,TRBJ2-1
CASSDRWQPQHF,TRBV2,TRBJ1-5
CASSLDRVPNEAFF,TRBV5-1,TRBJ1-1
CASSQDTSGGRRYEQFF,TRBV14,TRBJ2-1
CASSSYSNQPQHF,TRBV9,TRBJ1-5
CSVVRQGANTEAFF,TRBV29-1,TRBJ1-1
CASSPPRSLGPDTQYF,TRBV7-8,TRBJ2-3
CASRPLAGEPYNEQFF,TRBV7-9,TRBJ2-1
CASSREGHLLTEAFF,TRBV18,TRBJ1-1